The subject of this entry is one T cell receptor beta chain. Enrollees, about 18 to 100 years old, lived in about two dozen US areas. Participants had their cohort set by participant-reported clinical history. This record belongs to a study of blood T cell repertoires in COVID-19. Looking at the study overall: The United States, Italy and Spain provided the acute and convalescent COVID-19 samples.

Authors' processing steps: Amplification of reference gene primers provided the estimated nucleated cell counts. Sequenced by immunoSEQ multiplex PCR; TCRdb stores in-frame clones only, minus some. V, J and clone size are taken as reported in that table, and D and trimming were inferred from the DNA itself. This table holds a few hundred thousand clones, 70% to 90% found once. This CDR3 contains 14 residues. The V and J ends lost 0 bases and 3 bases, in that order; junction bases with no gene match: 3. Germline-derived CDR1 and CDR2 are SGHDT and YYEEEE. This sequence joins TRBV5-6 and TRBJ2-7, with 7 bases that match TRBD1. The sample was PBMCs or T cells enriched from blood (not recorded which). This clonotype was obtained from a woman aged 50 to 65 who had recovered from COVID-19. CDR3 sequence: CASSLVAGGYEQYF. Written as DNA, the CDR3 is TGTGCCAGCAGCTTGGTGGCAGGGGGCTACGAGCAGTACTTC. The full variable domain, rest sourced from reference TRBV5-6 and TRBJ2-7, is DAGVTQSPTHLIKTRGQQVTLRCSPKSGHDTVSWYQQALGQGPQFIFQYYEEEERQRGNFPDRFSGHQFPNYSSELNVNALLLGDSALYLCASSLVAGGYEQYFGPGTRLTVT.